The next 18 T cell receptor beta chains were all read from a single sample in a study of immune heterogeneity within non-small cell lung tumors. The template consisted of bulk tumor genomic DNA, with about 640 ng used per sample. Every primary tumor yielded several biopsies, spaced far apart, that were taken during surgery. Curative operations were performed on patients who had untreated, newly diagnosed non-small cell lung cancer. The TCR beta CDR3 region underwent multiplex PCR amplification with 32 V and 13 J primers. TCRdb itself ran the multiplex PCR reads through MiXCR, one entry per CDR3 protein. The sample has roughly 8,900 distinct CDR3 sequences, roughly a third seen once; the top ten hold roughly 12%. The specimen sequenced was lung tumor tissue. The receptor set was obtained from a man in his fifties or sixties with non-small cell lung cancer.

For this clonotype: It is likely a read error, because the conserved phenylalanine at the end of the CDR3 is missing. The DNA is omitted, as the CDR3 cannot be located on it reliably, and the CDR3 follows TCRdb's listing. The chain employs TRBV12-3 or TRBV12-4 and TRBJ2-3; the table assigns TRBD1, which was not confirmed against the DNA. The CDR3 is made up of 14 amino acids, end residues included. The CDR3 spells CASNGGPGQQYFGP.

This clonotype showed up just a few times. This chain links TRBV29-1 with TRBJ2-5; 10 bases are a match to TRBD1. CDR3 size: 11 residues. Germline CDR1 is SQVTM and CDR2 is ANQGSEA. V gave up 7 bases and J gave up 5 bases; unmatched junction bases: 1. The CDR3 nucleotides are TGCAGCGGGGACAGGGGTGAGACCCAGTACTTC. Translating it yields CSGDRGETQYF.

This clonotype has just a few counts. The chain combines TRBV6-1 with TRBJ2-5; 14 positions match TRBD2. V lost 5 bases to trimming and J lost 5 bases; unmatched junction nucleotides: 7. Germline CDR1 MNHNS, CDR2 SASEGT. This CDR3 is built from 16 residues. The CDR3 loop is CASSSTSGGAGETQYF. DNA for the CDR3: TGTGCCAGCAGTTCGACTAGCGGGGGGGCAGGGGAGACCCAGTACTTC.

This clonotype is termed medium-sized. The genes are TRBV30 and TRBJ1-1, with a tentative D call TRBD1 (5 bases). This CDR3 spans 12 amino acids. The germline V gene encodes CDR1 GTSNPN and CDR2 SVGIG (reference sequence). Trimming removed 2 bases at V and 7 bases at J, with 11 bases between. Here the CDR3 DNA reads TGTGCCTGGAGTCGGGCAAGGGGTGAAGCTTTCTTT. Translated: CAWSRARGEAFF.

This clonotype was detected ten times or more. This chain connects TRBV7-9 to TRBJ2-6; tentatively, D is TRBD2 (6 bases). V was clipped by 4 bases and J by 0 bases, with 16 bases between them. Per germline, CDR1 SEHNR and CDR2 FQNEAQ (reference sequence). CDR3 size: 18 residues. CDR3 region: CASSWERRGLSGANVLTF. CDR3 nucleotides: TGTGCCAGCAGCTGGGAACGAAGGGGACTCTCTGGGGCCAACGTCCTGACTTTC. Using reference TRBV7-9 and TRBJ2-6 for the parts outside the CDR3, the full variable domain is DTGVSQNPRHKITKRGQNVTFRCDPISEHNRLYWYRQTLGQGPEFLTYFQNEAQLEKSRLLSDRFSAERPKGSFSTLEIQRTEQGDSAMYLCASSWERRGLSGANVLTFGAGSRLTVL.

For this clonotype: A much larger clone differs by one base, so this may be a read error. The CDR3 reads CSAPFSSSPDTRYF. Written as DNA, the CDR3 is TGCAGTGCTCCCTTTAGTAGTAGCCCAGATACGCGGTATTTT. The chain combines TRBV20-1 with TRBJ2-3; D is unresolved. CDR1 DFQATT and CDR2 SNEGSKA come from the germline V gene (reference sequence). This CDR3 comprises 14 residues.

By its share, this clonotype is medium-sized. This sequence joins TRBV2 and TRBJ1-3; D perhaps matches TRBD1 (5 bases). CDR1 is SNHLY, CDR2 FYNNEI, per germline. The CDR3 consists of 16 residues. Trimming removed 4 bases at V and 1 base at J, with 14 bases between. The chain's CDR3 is CASSVVSGGSGNTIYF. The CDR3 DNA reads TGTGCCAGCAGTGTGGTCTCGGGGGGGTCTGGAAACACCATATATTTT. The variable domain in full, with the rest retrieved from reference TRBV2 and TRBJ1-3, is EPEVTQTPSHQVTQMGQEVILRCVPISNHLYFYWYRQILGQKVEFLVSFYNNEISEKSEIFDDQFSVERPDGSNFTLKIRSTKLEDSAMYFCASSVVSGGSGNTIYFGEGSWLTVV.

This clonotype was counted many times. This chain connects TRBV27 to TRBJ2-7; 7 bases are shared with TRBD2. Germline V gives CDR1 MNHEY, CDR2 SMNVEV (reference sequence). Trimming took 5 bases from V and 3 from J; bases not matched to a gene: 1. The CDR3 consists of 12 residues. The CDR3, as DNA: TGTGCCAGCAGTGGGACTAACTACGAGCAGTACTTC. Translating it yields CASSGTNYEQYF.

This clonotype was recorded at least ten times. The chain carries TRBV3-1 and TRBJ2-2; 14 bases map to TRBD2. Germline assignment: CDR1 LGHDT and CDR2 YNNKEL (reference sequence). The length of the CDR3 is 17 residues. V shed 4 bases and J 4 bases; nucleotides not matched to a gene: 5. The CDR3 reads CASSPPGLAGVTGELFF. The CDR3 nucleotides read TGTGCCAGCAGCCCGCCGGGACTAGCGGGAGTCACCGGGGAGCTGTTTTTT. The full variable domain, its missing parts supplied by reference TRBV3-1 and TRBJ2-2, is DTAVSQTPKYLVTQMGNDKSIKCEQNLGHDTMYWYKQDSKKFLKIMFSYNNKELIINETVPNRFSPKSPDKAHLNLHINSLELGDSAVYFCASSPPGLAGVTGELFFGEGSRLTVL.

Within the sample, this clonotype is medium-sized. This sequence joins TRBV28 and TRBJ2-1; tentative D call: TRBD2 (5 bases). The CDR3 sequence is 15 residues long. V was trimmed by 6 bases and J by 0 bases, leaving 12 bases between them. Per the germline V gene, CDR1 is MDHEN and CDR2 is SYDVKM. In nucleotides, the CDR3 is TGTGCCAGCAGGAAGATAGGGAGCTCCTACAATGAGCAGTTCTTC. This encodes CASRKIGSSYNEQFF.

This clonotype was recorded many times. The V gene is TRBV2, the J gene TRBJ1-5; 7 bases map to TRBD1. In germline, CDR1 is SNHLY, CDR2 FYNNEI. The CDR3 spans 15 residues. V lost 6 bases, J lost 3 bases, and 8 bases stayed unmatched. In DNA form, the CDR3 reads TGTGCCAGCAGAGGCGGGACAGTCTACAATCAGCCCCAGCATTTT. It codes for CASRGGTVYNQPQHF.

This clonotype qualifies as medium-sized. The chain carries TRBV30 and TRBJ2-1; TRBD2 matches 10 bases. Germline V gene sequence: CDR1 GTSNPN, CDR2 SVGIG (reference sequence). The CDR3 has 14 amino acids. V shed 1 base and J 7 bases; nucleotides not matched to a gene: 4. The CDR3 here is CAWSAGTSDNEQFF. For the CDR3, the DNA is TGTGCCTGGAGTGCCGGGACTAGCGATAATGAGCAGTTCTTC.

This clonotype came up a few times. This CDR3 is CSVEPDRGRGETQYF. The CDR3 DNA reads as TGCAGCGTTGAACCGGACAGGGGGAGAGGAGAGACCCAGTACTTC. This sequence joins TRBV29-1 and TRBJ2-5; 10 nucleotides line up with TRBD1. CDR1 and CDR2 (germline): SQVTM, ANQGSEA. The CDR3 totals 15 residues. V lost 2 bases to trimming and J lost 4 bases; unmatched junction nucleotides: 7.

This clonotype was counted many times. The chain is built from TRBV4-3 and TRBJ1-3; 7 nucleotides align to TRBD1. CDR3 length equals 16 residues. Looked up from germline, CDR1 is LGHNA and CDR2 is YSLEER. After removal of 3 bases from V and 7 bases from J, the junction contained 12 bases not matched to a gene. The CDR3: CASSQGGQVERNTIYF. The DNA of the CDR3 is TGCGCCAGCAGCCAGGGCGGACAGGTTGAAAGGAACACCATATATTTT.

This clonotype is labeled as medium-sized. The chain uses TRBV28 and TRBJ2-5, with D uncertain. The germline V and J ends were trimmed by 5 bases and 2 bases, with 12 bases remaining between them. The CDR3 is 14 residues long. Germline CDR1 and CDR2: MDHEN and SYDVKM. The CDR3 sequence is CASSHWTDQETQYF. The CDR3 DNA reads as TGTGCCAGCAGTCACTGGACGGATCAAGAGACCCAGTACTTC.

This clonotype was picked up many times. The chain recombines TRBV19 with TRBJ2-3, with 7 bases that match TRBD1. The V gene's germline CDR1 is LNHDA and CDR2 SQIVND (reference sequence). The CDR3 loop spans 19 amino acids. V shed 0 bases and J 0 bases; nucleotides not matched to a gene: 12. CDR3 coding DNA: TGTGCCAGTAGTATAGATCGGGGACAGCCCTCACTCAGCACAGATACGCAGTATTTT. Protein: CASSIDRGQPSLSTDTQYF.

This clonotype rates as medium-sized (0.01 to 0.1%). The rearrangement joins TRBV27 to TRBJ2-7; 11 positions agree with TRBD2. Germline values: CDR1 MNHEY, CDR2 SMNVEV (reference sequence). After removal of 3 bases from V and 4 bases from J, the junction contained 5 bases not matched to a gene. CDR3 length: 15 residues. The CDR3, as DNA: TGTGCCAGCAGTTTTCGACTAGCGGGACCTTACGAGCAGTACTTC. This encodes CASSFRLAGPYEQYF.

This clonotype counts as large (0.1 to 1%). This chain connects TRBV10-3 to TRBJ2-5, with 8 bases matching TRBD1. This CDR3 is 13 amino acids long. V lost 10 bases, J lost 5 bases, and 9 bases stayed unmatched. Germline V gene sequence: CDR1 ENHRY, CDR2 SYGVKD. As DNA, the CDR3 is TGTGCCACGTGGACAGGGTCAGCGGAGACCCAGTACTTC. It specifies CATWTGSAETQYF.